The 13 T cell receptor beta chains listed next were all sequenced from one sample in a study of blood T cell repertoires in COVID-19. The assay was immunoSEQ multiplex PCR, and TCRdb's table has in-frame clones only and misses some. The sample lists more than 300,000 clones, 87% seen once, with more than 5% in the top ten. Input material: peripheral blood. These receptors were collected from a woman aged 45-60 years with COVID-19, enrolled during active disease.

The chain recombines TRBV10-1 with TRBJ1-5; 7 nucleotides match TRBD1. The CDR3 consists of 16 residues. The V gene end was trimmed by 3 bases and the J gene end by 0 bases; junction bases not matched to a gene: 5. The germline V gene encodes CDR1 WNHNN and CDR2 SYGVQD (reference sequence). The CDR3 DNA sequence: TGCGCCAGCAGTGAAGGGGGCATCTATAGCAATCAGCCCCAGCATTTT. It is translated as CASSEGGIYSNQPQHF.

On this clone itself: Different DNA sequences within this sample yield the same CDR3. The chain carries TRBV3-1 (or the pseudogene TRBV3-2) and TRBJ2-7; D is unresolved. The CDR3 has 11 residues. Germline V CDR1 and CDR2: LGHDT, YNNKEL (reference sequence). Deletions cut 3 bases from V and 2 bases from J, with 2 bases between. CDR3 nucleotide sequence: TGTGCCAGCAGCCATACCTACGAGCAGTACTTC. Translation gives CASSHTYEQYF.

This clone was recorded a few times. The chain links TRBV7-9 to TRBJ1-2; 12 nucleotides agree with TRBD1. This CDR3 has 17 residues. The germline gives CDR1 SEHNR, CDR2 FQNEAQ (reference sequence). J gave up 8 bases and V 1 base, and 11 bases lay outside the gene matches. Written as DNA, the CDR3 is TGTGCCAGCAGCTTAGGCCCTCGGGACAGGGGGCGATCGGGCTACACCTTC. Its translation: CASSLGPRDRGRSGYTF.

This clone was counted only a few times. The J gene is TRBJ1-2, the V gene TRBV12-5, with 10 bases lining up with TRBD1. With 5 bases clipped from V and 1 base from J, the junction kept 4 bases outside the gene matches. The germline gives CDR1 LGHNT, CDR2 FRNRAP. This CDR3 has 15 amino acids. CDR3 amino acids: CASGNRDRGNYGYTF. DNA for the CDR3: TGTGCTAGTGGTAACCGGGACAGGGGTAACTATGGCTACACCTTC.

CDR3 amino acids: CASSYAGTGAYEQYF. CDR3 in DNA: TGTGCCAGCAGTTACGCTGGGACAGGGGCCTACGAGCAGTACTTC. The chain carries TRBV6-5 and TRBJ2-7; 10 nucleotides agree with TRBD1. V was pared by 2 bases and J by 2 bases, with 3 bases of the junction left unmatched. This CDR3 contains 15 residues. Germline CDR1 reads MNHEY; CDR2 reads SVGAGI.

This chain links TRBV6-4 with TRBJ2-2; 7 bases line up with TRBD2. V shed 0 bases, J shed 5 bases, and the junction held 0 bases outside the gene matches. The CDR3 extends over 14 amino acids. Per the germline V gene, CDR1 is MRHNA and CDR2 is SNTAGT. The CDR3 reads CASSDSSGTGELFF. The CDR3 DNA follows: TGTGCCAGCAGTGACTCTAGCGGGACCGGGGAGCTGTTTTTT.

The chain couples TRBV6-2 or TRBV6-3 to TRBJ1-1; 7 bases fit TRBD1. J lost 1 base, V lost 2 bases, and 4 bases had no gene match. CDR1 and CDR2 from the germline V gene are MNHEY and SVGEGT. This CDR3 contains 15 residues. This CDR3 is CASSYGDRSNTEAFF. The CDR3 bases are TGTGCCAGCAGTTACGGGGACAGATCGAACACTGAAGCTTTCTTT.

The gene calls are TRBV30 and TRBJ2-5; possible D gene TRBD1, 5 bases. Deletions cut 1 base from V and 5 bases from J, with 14 bases between. Germline CDR1 is GTSNPN and CDR2 is SVGIG (reference sequence). The CDR3 extends over 14 amino acids. The CDR3 region has the DNA TGTGCCTGGAGTGGGGGCAGCTCGTGGGAGACCCAGTACTTC. Its translation: CAWSGGSSWETQYF.

The CDR3 loop is CASSLEDTGNQPQHF. In DNA form, the CDR3 reads TGTGCCAGCAGCTTAGAGGACACAGGCAATCAGCCCCAGCATTTT. The J gene is TRBJ1-5, the V gene TRBV7-9; possible D gene TRBD1, 5 bases. The V gene's germline CDR1 is SEHNR and CDR2 FQNEAQ (reference sequence). The CDR3 length is 15 residues. Between the trimmed V and J ends, which lost 1 base and 2 bases, there was a span of 9 bases.

This sequence joins TRBV2 and TRBJ1-1; D possibly corresponds to TRBD1 (6 bases). Trimming stripped 5 bases from V and 4 bases from J, with 14 bases between. In germline, CDR1 is SNHLY, CDR2 FYNNEI. The CDR3 has 14 residues. CDR3 DNA sequence: TGTGCCAGCAGTACCGGGAGGGGGACCACTGAAGCTTTCTTT. Amino acids: CASSTGRGTTEAFF.

This chain joins TRBV5-1 and TRBJ1-2; TRBD1 matches at 7 bases. The V and J ends lost 3 bases and 5 bases, in that order; junction bases with no gene match: 10. The CDR3 is 15 amino acids. Germline-derived CDR1 and CDR2 are SGHRS and YFSETQ. The CDR3 reads CASSYGPGQPYGYTF. The CDR3, as DNA: TGCGCCAGCAGCTATGGACCGGGACAGCCATATGGCTACACCTTC.

The chain joins TRBV4-2 to TRBJ2-2; TRBD2 agrees at 8 bases. CDR1 is LGHNA, CDR2 YNFKEQ, per germline. The V gene end was trimmed by 0 bases and the J gene end by 12 bases; junction bases not matched to a gene: 12. CDR3 size: 16 residues. The CDR3 protein is CASSQDRVGTREKLFF. The DNA for the CDR3 is TGTGCCAGCAGCCAAGATAGGGTAGGGACTAGAGAAAAGCTGTTTTTT.

V gene TRBV15 combines with J gene TRBJ1-5, with a tentative D call TRBD1 (6 bases). Per germline, CDR1 LNHNV and CDR2 YYDKDF (reference sequence). This CDR3 is built from 15 residues. The V and J ends lost 1 base and 4 bases respectively, with 11 bases between them. In DNA, the CDR3 is TGTGCCACCAGCAGAGGGACAGCTACGAATCAGCCCCAGCATTTT. As protein: CATSRGTATNQPQHF.